The clone carrying this TCR beta chain was seen just once. Participants' own reports of clinical history determined their cohort assignment. V shed 4 bases, J shed 5 bases, and the junction held 11 bases outside the gene matches. The CDR3 sequence is 17 residues long. Per the germline V gene, CDR1 is SGHTA and CDR2 is FQGNSA. These data are taken from a study of blood T cell repertoires in COVID-19. The table came from immunoSEQ multiplex PCR; TCRdb's copy has only in-frame clones and leaves some out. The table records roughly 400,000 clones, roughly nine tenths of them present only once. The sample was PBMCs or T cells enriched from blood (not recorded which). The rearrangement uses TRBV7-2 and TRBJ2-3; 11 nucleotides agree with TRBD2. This TCR came from a man aged 25-40 years who had recovered from COVID-19. The CDR3 sequence: CASSSPHSGRAGDTQYF. As DNA, the CDR3 is TGTGCCAGCAGCTCCCCGCATAGCGGGAGGGCCGGAGATACGCAGTATTTT.